This is a list of T cell receptor beta chains from one sample in a study of Graves' ophthalmopathy and Graves' hyperthyroidism. TCRdb reprocessed the multiplex PCR reads with MiXCR, giving one entry per CDR3 protein. The table lists over a million distinct CDR3 sequences, less than 45% of them singletons. The specimen sequenced was peripheral blood or thyroid tissue (not recorded which). Receptors were obtained from an adult man with Graves' hyperthyroidism. Both conserved end residues are part of each CDR3.

J | V | CDR3
TRBJ2-2 | TRBV7-2 | CASSKGGAANTGELFF
TRBJ1-2 | TRBV20-1 | CSAFDLGRDTSYTF
TRBJ1-5 | TRBV19 | CASRRTGVGNQPQHF
TRBJ1-2 | TRBV29-1 | CSVETGQDYGYTF
TRBJ2-7 | TRBV20-1 | CSARDTLGFGLAPACEQYF
TRBJ1-2 | TRBV7-9 | CASSLFSLGSSYGYTF
TRBJ2-2 | TRBV7-9 | CASHRENTGELFF
TRBJ1-3 | TRBV29-1 | CSVAGGSSGNTIYF
TRBJ1-4 | TRBV5-1 | CASSFFLQRQGAHNEKLFF
TRBJ2-7 | TRBV5-1 | CASSSLDREGVEQYF
TRBJ1-1 | TRBV9 | CASSLSAGKDTEAFF
TRBJ1-1 | TRBV7-9 | CASSDSSPVAFF
TRBJ2-5 | TRBV6-1 | CASSPQGIGETQYF
TRBJ1-1 | TRBV24-1 | CATSPAGIKNTEAFF
TRBJ2-5 | TRBV5-1 | CASSLQMETQYF
TRBJ2-7 | TRBV6-5 | CASGQGSDYEQYF
TRBJ2-2 | TRBV2 | CASRALASTGELFF
TRBJ1-1 | TRBV29-1 | CSVIQGAEWIEAFF
TRBJ1-6 | TRBV12-3/TRBV12-4 | CASSSGTATDSPLHF
TRBJ1-6 | TRBV20-1 | CSARGDYNSPLHF
TRBJ1-6 | TRBV18 | CASSPSRGDNSPLHF
TRBJ2-5 | TRBV7-9 | CASSSPGEAQYF